These 29 T cell receptor beta chains were sequenced from one sample in a study of beta chain features in type 1 diabetes (dated by TCRdb to the late 2010s). What the work shows at the level of the full study, not this receptor alone: A moderate but significant shortening of TCRB CDR3 length was observed in type 1 diabetes patients in all four CD4+ subsets.

Antigens of these TCRs are unknown. The receptor library was made with the immunoSEQ multiplex PCR assay. All of the isolated RNA was reverse transcribed with the High Capacity cDNA Reverse Transcription Kit, so expressed TCRB transcripts were sequenced. Held by TCRdb, this immuneACCESS table contains in-frame sequences only and omits some clones. Under half of the omission traces to an unresolved V gene where checked; the cause of the rest is unknown. This sample comprises 200,000 to 300,000 clones, approximately 15% of them detected only once. The ten largest clonotypes hold 0.015% to 0.02% of the sample. Sequencing was done on a sample of naive CD4+ T cells from blood. The sample's cell subset or site, from its label and the paper: true naive CD4+ T cells. These TCRs come from a man aged 25-45 years with type 1 diabetes.

The gene calls are TRBV2 and TRBJ2-3; 7 bases line up with TRBD1. Germline CDR1 is SNHLY and CDR2 is FYNNEI. The ends lost 7 bases at V and 4 bases at J; junction bases unmatched: 8. CDR3 length: 14 residues. This CDR3 is CASTPRQGADTQYF. CDR3 nucleotide sequence: TGTGCCAGCACGCCCCGACAGGGCGCAGATACGCAGTATTTT. Variable domain in full (rest from reference TRBV2 and TRBJ2-3): EPEVTQTPSHQVTQMGQEVILRCVPISNHLYFYWYRQILGQKVEFLVSFYNNEISEKSEIFDDQFSVERPDGSNFTLKIRSTKLEDSAMYFCASTPRQGADTQYFGPGTRLTVL.

The CDR3 reads CASSPLLAGSTDTQYF. CDR3 DNA sequence: TGTGCCAGCAGCCCCCTTCTGGCAGGTAGCACAGATACGCAGTATTTT. The J gene is TRBJ2-3, the V gene TRBV2; D not resolved. Germline V CDR1 and CDR2: SNHLY, FYNNEI. The V end was cut by 6 bases, the J end by 0 bases, with 16 bases between. The CDR3 contains 16 residues.

This clone has just a few counts. The chain carries TRBV18 and TRBJ2-2; no reliable D call. V lost 3 bases, J lost 1 base, and 12 bases lay in between. From germline, CDR1 is KGHSH and CDR2 LQKENI. The CDR3 runs to 16 residues. CDR3: CASSPSQAWNTGELFF. CDR3 coding DNA: TGTGCCAGCTCACCGTCGCAGGCCTGGAACACCGGGGAGCTGTTTTTT.

The chain is built from TRBV29-1 and TRBJ2-3; D remains unclear. V dropped 0 bases and J dropped 14 bases, with 12 bases sitting between them. The germline gives CDR1 SQVTM, CDR2 ANQGSEA. The CDR3 spans 11 residues. Here the CDR3 reads CSVEERSERYF. The DNA for the CDR3 is TGCAGCGTTGAAGAGAGGTCAGAGCGGTATTTT.

This clone has a handful of counts. The chain links TRBV2 to TRBJ1-1; 9 bases are shared with TRBD1. Looked up from germline, CDR1 is SNHLY and CDR2 is FYNNEI. Trimming cost V 6 bases and J 1 base; bases outside gene matches: 6. The CDR3 loop spans 15 amino acids. This CDR3 reads CASSLKTGGNTEAFF. The CDR3 DNA reads as TGTGCCAGCAGCCTTAAGACAGGGGGGAACACTGAAGCTTTCTTT.

The V and J genes are TRBV30 and TRBJ2-5, with D maybe TRBD2 (6 bases). CDR1 and CDR2 (germline): GTSNPN, SVGIG (reference sequence). This CDR3 has 14 amino acids. Deletions cut 4 bases from V and 5 bases from J, with 17 bases between. The CDR3, as DNA: TGTGCCTGGATGAACGGGAGAACGGTTGAGACCCAGTACTTC. Its translation is CAWMNGRTVETQYF.

The J gene is TRBJ1-1, the V gene TRBV29-1; the D gene is possibly TRBD1 (5 bases). The germline V gene encodes CDR1 SQVTM and CDR2 ANQGSEA. This CDR3 spans 12 amino acids. V lost 4 bases to trimming and J lost 2 bases, with 8 bases between them. The CDR3 DNA sequence: TGCAGCGTTGTGACAGAAAACACTGAAGCTTTCTTT. It codes for CSVVTENTEAFF.

The CDR3 region is CAWSRAPNGSPLHF. For the CDR3, the DNA is TGTGCCTGGAGTCGAGCCCCCAACGGTTCACCCCTCCACTTT. This chain connects TRBV30 to TRBJ1-6; D is unresolved. Trimming took 2 bases from V and 9 from J, leaving 14 bases between them. This CDR3 spans 14 amino acids. CDR1 and CDR2 from the germline V gene are GTSNPN and SVGIG (reference sequence).

This clone has a handful of counts. The chain uses TRBV19 and TRBJ2-1, with TRBD2 matching 13 bases. This CDR3 region has 16 residues. The V gene end was trimmed by 6 bases and the J gene end by 2 bases; junction bases not matched to a gene: 4. Germline V gene sequence: CDR1 LNHDA, CDR2 SQIVND (reference sequence). The CDR3 DNA is TGTGCCAGTAGAAGGGGACTAGCGGGGCCCTACAATGAGCAGTTCTTC. The encoded protein is CASRRGLAGPYNEQFF.

This clone has just a few counts. The V call is TRBV29-1, the J call TRBJ2-5; D remains ambiguous. The CDR3 spans 13 residues. Germline V gene lookup returns CDR1 SQVTM and CDR2 ANQGSEA. V gave up 1 base and J gave up 1 base, with 7 bases separating them. The chain's CDR3 is CSVEGRIQETQYF. The CDR3 DNA sequence: TGCAGCGTTGAAGGCAGGATCCAAGAGACCCAGTACTTC.

This chain uses TRBV6-1 with TRBJ1-5; D gene unclear. Looked up from germline, CDR1 is MNHNS and CDR2 is SASEGT. Trimming pared 6 bases from V and 1 base from J, leaving 7 bases between. The length of the CDR3 is 13 residues. DNA for the CDR3: TGTGCCAGCAGGAGGGAAAGCAATCAGCCCCAGCATTTT. It codes for CASRRESNQPQHF.

This clone was seen a few times. The chain uses TRBV5-1 and TRBJ2-3; TRBD1 aligns across 9 bases. The CDR3 has 14 residues. CDR1 and CDR2 (germline): SGHRS, YFSETQ. Trimming cost V 4 bases and J 3 bases; bases outside gene matches: 3. CDR3 in amino acids: CASSGTGRTDTQYF. The CDR3 DNA sequence: TGCGCCAGCAGCGGGACAGGGAGGACAGATACGCAGTATTTT.

The rearrangement uses TRBV7-9 and TRBJ1-6, with 7 bases lining up with TRBD1. The CDR3 has 18 amino acids. The J segment lost 0 bases and the V segment lost 0 bases, leaving 5 bases of the junction unmatched. Germline V gene sequence: CDR1 SEHNR, CDR2 FQNEAQ (reference sequence). In DNA form, the CDR3 reads TGTGCCAGCAGCTTAGCCTCGGACAGGACCTCCTATAATTCACCCCTCCACTTT. It is translated as CASSLASDRTSYNSPLHF.

This clone has more than one count but fewer than ten. CDR3 loop: CASSQDGDTGWSLYGYTF. CDR3 coding DNA: TGTGCCAGCAGCCAAGATGGGGATACAGGCTGGAGTCTTTATGGCTACACCTTC. The chain joins TRBV4-2 to TRBJ1-2; TRBD1 might be the D (5 bases). Germline-derived CDR1 and CDR2 are LGHNA and YNFKEQ. V gave up 0 bases and J gave up 5 bases, with 22 bases separating them. This CDR3 has 18 residues.

This clone was seen more than once but under ten times. V and J are TRBV30 and TRBJ2-7; D not certain. The germline gives CDR1 GTSNPN, CDR2 SVGIG (reference sequence). Trimming shortened V by 5 bases and J by 2 bases, and 10 bases separated the two germline ends. The CDR3 covers 12 residues. The chain's CDR3 is CAWSSQPYEQYF. CDR3 sequence (DNA): TGTGCCTGGTCGTCACAGCCCTACGAGCAGTACTTC.

A few counts support this clone. The CDR3 protein is CASSAGTGFGEQYF. In nucleotides, the CDR3 is TGTGCCAGCAGCGCCGGGACAGGGTTCGGCGAGCAGTACTTC. J is TRBJ2-7 and V is TRBV7-9; the match to TRBD1 covers 9 bases. The V gene end was trimmed by 5 bases and the J gene end by 6 bases; junction bases not matched to a gene: 8. Germline V gene lookup returns CDR1 SEHNR and CDR2 FQNEAQ (reference sequence). The CDR3 covers 14 residues. Full variable domain (outside the CDR3, taken from reference TRBV7-9 and TRBJ2-7): DTGVSQNPRHKITKRGQNVTFRCDPISEHNRLYWYRQTLGQGPEFLTYFQNEAQLEKSRLLSDRFSAERPKGSFSTLEIQRTEQGDSAMYLCASSAGTGFGEQYFGPGTRLTVT.

This clone was seen a few times. This chain joins TRBV4-1 and TRBJ1-4; TRBD1 is a possible D gene (5 bases). Germline V lookup: CDR1 MGHRA, CDR2 YSYEKL. There are 14 residues in the CDR3. The ends were cut back, 5 bases at V and 7 bases at J, with 14 bases in the middle. In nucleotides, the CDR3 is TGCGCCAGCAGCTCCGGGGGTGTGAGTGAAAAACTGTTTTTT. Translated, it gives CASSSGGVSEKLFF.

The chain couples TRBV5-1 to TRBJ1-1; D may be TRBD1 (5 bases). The V gene's germline CDR1 is SGHRS and CDR2 YFSETQ. The CDR3 consists of 15 residues. Trimming took 4 bases from V and 0 from J, leaving 13 bases between them. The DNA of the CDR3 is TGCGCCAGCAGCCCAACGACAGATATGAACACTGAAGCTTTCTTT. This translates into CASSPTTDMNTEAFF.

A few counts support this clone. The CDR3 spells CASSFLSGAGANVLTF. The CDR3 DNA follows: TGCGCCAGCAGCTTCCTATCAGGGGCTGGGGCCAACGTCCTGACTTTC. This chain connects TRBV5-1 to TRBJ2-6, with D possibly being TRBD1 (6 bases). This CDR3 is built from 16 residues. V shed 2 bases and J shed 2 bases, with 11 bases lying between them. CDR1 SGHRS and CDR2 YFSETQ come from the germline V gene.

This clone was recorded a few times. V usage is TRBV18 and J usage is TRBJ2-5, with TRBD1 matching 10 bases. The J segment lost 5 bases and the V segment lost 4 bases, leaving 4 bases of the junction unmatched. The germline V gene encodes CDR1 KGHSH and CDR2 LQKENI. This CDR3 region has 14 residues. CDR3 nucleotide sequence: TGTGCCAGCTCACTCGGGACAGGGGAGGAGACCCAGTACTTC. It specifies CASSLGTGEETQYF.

This clone occurred a few times. The chain couples TRBV2 to TRBJ2-2, with D unclear. Germline CDR1 SNHLY, CDR2 FYNNEI. The CDR3 is made up of 11 amino acids. V was cut by 4 bases and J by 7 bases, with 4 bases left in between. This CDR3 is CASSAIGELFF. The CDR3 DNA reads as TGTGCCAGCAGTGCAATCGGGGAGCTGTTTTTT.

J is TRBJ1-1 and V is TRBV2; unclear D gene. Trimming pared 8 bases from V and 0 bases from J, leaving 10 bases between. Per germline, CDR1 SNHLY and CDR2 FYNNEI. The CDR3 runs 13 residues. The CDR3 nucleotides are TGTGCCAGCGAGGGTATTATGAACACTGAAGCTTTCTTT. Amino acids: CASEGIMNTEAFF. Using reference TRBV2 and TRBJ1-1 for the parts outside the CDR3, the full variable domain is EPEVTQTPSHQVTQMGQEVILRCVPISNHLYFYWYRQILGQKVEFLVSFYNNEISEKSEIFDDQFSVERPDGSNFTLKIRSTKLEDSAMYFCASEGIMNTEAFFGQGTRLTVV.

The gene calls are TRBV2 and TRBJ2-5; D unresolved. V lost 2 bases, J lost 3 bases, and 7 bases lay in between. This CDR3 is 13 amino acids long. Germline CDR1 reads SNHLY; CDR2 reads FYNNEI. The CDR3, as DNA: TGTGCCAGCAGTGAATTGCAGGAAGAGACCCAGTACTTC. Residues: CASSELQEETQYF.

The chain employs TRBV12-5 and TRBJ1-1; the D gene is possibly TRBD1 (5 bases). Germline V gene data show CDR1 as LGHNT and CDR2 as FRNRAP. V was trimmed by 5 bases and J by 4 bases, leaving 8 bases between them. This CDR3 spans 12 amino acids. CDR3 DNA sequence: TGTGCTAGTGGTCTCCAGGGCACTGAAGCTTTCTTT. Residues: CASGLQGTEAFF.

The chain carries TRBV11-3 and TRBJ1-1; D may be TRBD1 (6 bases). CDR1 is SGHNT, CDR2 YENEEA, per germline. The CDR3 contains 13 residues. V lost 5 bases to trimming and J lost 5 bases, with 12 bases between them. The CDR3 nucleotides read TGTGCCAGCAGCGGTAATAGGGGGACTGAAGCTTTCTTT. As protein: CASSGNRGTEAFF. The full variable domain, its missing parts supplied by reference TRBV11-3 and TRBJ1-1, is EAGVVQSPRYKIIEKKQPVAFWCNPISGHNTLYWYLQNLGQGPELLIRYENEEAVDDSQLPKDRFSAERLKGVDSTLKIQPAELGDSAVYLCASSGNRGTEAFFGQGTRLTVV.

This clone was seen a few times. CDR3 sequence: CASSLVWSSGANVLTF. In DNA form, the CDR3 reads TGTGCCAGCAGCTTAGTGTGGAGCTCTGGGGCCAACGTCCTGACTTTC. The rearrangement uses TRBV11-2 and TRBJ2-6; D unresolved. The CDR3 runs to 16 residues. Germline V gene sequence: CDR1 SGHAT, CDR2 FQNNGV. The V end lost 1 base, the J end lost 0 bases, and 7 bases lay between the germline ends.

This clone was seen a few times. The chain's CDR3 is CASSPHRRYTDTQYF. The DNA of the CDR3 is TGTGCCAGCAGTCCCCATCGGCGGTACACAGATACGCAGTATTTT. This rearrangement joins TRBV27 to TRBJ2-3; D is unclear. Germline CDR1 and CDR2: MNHEY and SMNVEV (reference sequence). V gave up 5 bases and J gave up 2 bases, with 14 bases separating them. The CDR3 is made up of 15 amino acids.

This clone was seen more than once but under ten times. The V gene is TRBV30, the J gene TRBJ2-5, with D possibly TRBD1 on 5 matching bases. The CDR3 spans 12 residues. CDR1 is GTSNPN and CDR2 is SVGIG in the germline V gene (reference sequence). The ends were cut back, 3 bases at V and 2 bases at J, with 7 bases in the middle. This CDR3 is CAWRTVQETQYF. The CDR3 DNA follows: TGTGCCTGGAGGACAGTTCAAGAGACCCAGTACTTC.

This clone was observed a handful of times. The chain is built from TRBV28 and TRBJ1-2; D is uncertain. V gave up 6 bases and J gave up 10 bases, with 18 bases separating them. The germline gives CDR1 MDHEN, CDR2 SYDVKM. CDR3 length: 13 residues. As DNA, the CDR3 is TGTGCCAGCAGATATGGGAGACAACATGACTACACCTTC. Protein sequence: CASRYGRQHDYTF.